This is a list of T cell receptor beta chains from one sample in a study of blood T cell repertoires in COVID-19. Produced via immunoSEQ multiplex PCR; TCRdb's table is partial and in-frame only. The sample yields roughly 64,000 clones, about nine tenths seen once. The source material was peripheral blood. The receptors come from a man between 45 and 60 years old with active COVID-19. CDR3s include the opening cysteine and the closing phenylalanine or tryptophan. The D gene is left open where the match is weak. Rows may omit the clone size; those that give it use once, few, many or a size class.

>TRBV5-1|TRBD1|TRBJ1-2|NA
CASSLAGQSYGYTF
TGCGCCAGCAGCTTGGCGGGACAGAGCTATGGCTACACCTTC
>TRBV2|TRBD2|TRBJ2-5|once
CASSEAGLAGPETQYF
TGTGCCAGCAGTGAAGCCGGCCTAGCGGGCCCCGAGACCCAGTACTTC
>TRBV5-6|NA|TRBJ2-1|NA
CASSGPADNEQFF
TGTGCCAGCAGCGGTCCAGCGGACAATGAGCAGTTCTTC
>TRBV6-5|TRBD1|TRBJ1-5|NA
CASSRDRGQQPQHF
TGTGCCAGCAGTCGGGACAGGGGGCAACAGCCCCAGCATTTT
>TRBV10-3|TRBD2|TRBJ2-7|NA
CAISESGRATHEQYF
TGTGCCATCAGTGAGTCAGGGAGGGCAACCCACGAGCAGTACTTC
>TRBV5-1|NA|TRBJ2-1|NA
CASSLEGRSAYNEQFF
TGCGCCAGCAGCTTGGAGGGGCGTAGTGCCTACAATGAGCAGTTCTTC
>TRBV7-9|NA|TRBJ1-1|NA
CASSLFPENTEAFF
TGTGCCAGCAGCTTATTTCCAGAGAACACTGAAGCTTTCTTT
>TRBV10-3|TRBD2|TRBJ2-7|NA
CAISGGASTYEQYF
TGTGCCATCAGCGGGGGGGCATCCACCTACGAGCAGTACTTC
>TRBV20-1|NA|TRBJ1-2|NA
CSARRNYGYTF
TGCAGTGCGAGACGGAACTATGGCTACACCTTC
>TRBV5-1|NA|TRBJ2-1|NA
CASSLDPGDNEQFF
TGCGCCAGCAGCTTGGATCCAGGGGACAATGAGCAGTTCTTC
>TRBV3-1/TRBV3-2|TRBD1|TRBJ1-1|NA
CASSPTGGGGTEAFF
TGTGCCAGCAGCCCGACAGGGGGCGGTGGAACTGAAGCTTTCTTT
>TRBV6-5|NA|TRBJ1-1|NA
CATQGGLNTEAFF
TGTGCCACCCAAGGGGGTCTGAACACTGAAGCTTTCTTT
>TRBV19|TRBD2|TRBJ2-5|NA
CASKEREGNQETQYF
TGTGCCAGTAAAGAGCGGGAGGGAAACCAAGAGACCCAGTACTTC
>TRBV11-3|TRBD1|TRBJ2-7|NA
CASSLGTVGEQYF
TGTGCCAGCAGCCTGGGGACAGTCGGAGAGCAGTACTTC
>TRBV27|TRBD2|TRBJ2-1|NA
CASSQLRGVYNEQFF
TGTGCCAGCAGTCAACTCCGGGGGGTCTACAATGAGCAGTTCTTC
>TRBV13|TRBD1|TRBJ2-3|NA
CASSPGLGQGLTDTQYF
TGTGCCAGCAGCCCGGGTCTGGGACAGGGGCTCACAGATACGCAGTATTTT
>TRBV25-1|NA|TRBJ2-2|NA
CASSPLDRNTGELFF
TGTGCCAGCAGTCCACTCGACAGGAACACCGGGGAGCTGTTTTTT
>TRBV10-3|NA|TRBJ2-3|once
CAIRDDSTGISQYF
TGTGCCATCAGGGACGATTCAACAGGGATTTCGCAGTATTTT
>TRBV15|NA|TRBJ1-4|NA
CATSRDLAGDGEKLFF
TGTGCCACCAGCAGAGATCTGGCGGGTGATGGAGAAAAACTGTTTTTT
>TRBV25-1|NA|TRBJ2-3|NA
CASSDRGAGGTQYF
TGTGCCAGCAGTGATAGGGGAGCCGGGGGTACGCAGTATTTT
>TRBV18|NA|TRBJ2-5|NA
CASSPGSVQETQYF
TGTGCCAGCTCACCAGGTAGCGTCCAAGAGACCCAGTACTTC
>TRBV20-1|NA|TRBJ2-3|NA
CSASTPAGHTDTQYF
TGCAGTGCTAGTACCCCTGCGGGTCACACAGATACGCAGTATTTT
>TRBV19|TRBD1|TRBJ1-3|few
CASATGYTGNTIYF
TGTGCCAGCGCGACAGGGTATACTGGAAACACCATATATTTT
>TRBV9|NA|TRBJ1-6|NA
CASSVGGEGSPLHF
TGTGCCAGCAGCGTAGGGGGAGAAGGCTCACCCCTCCACTTT
>TRBV6-6|NA|TRBJ1-2|NA
CASRTRGGAYGYTF
TGTGCCAGCAGGACAAGGGGCGGTGCCTATGGCTACACCTTC
>TRBV6-2/TRBV6-3|TRBD2|TRBJ2-3|NA
CASSYSLLAGVTDTQYF
TGTGCCAGCAGTTACTCCCTACTAGCGGGAGTCACAGATACGCAGTATTTT
>TRBV3-1/TRBV3-2|TRBD2|TRBJ2-7|NA
CASSPRPKRGYYEQYF
TGTGCCAGCAGCCCCCGTCCGAAGCGGGGGTACTACGAGCAGTACTTC
>TRBV14|NA|TRBJ2-4|NA
CASSQDGGAKNIQYF
TGTGCCAGCAGCCAAGACGGAGGGGCCAAAAACATTCAGTACTTC
>TRBV12-3/TRBV12-4|TRBD1|TRBJ2-5|NA
CASSTGQEETQYF
TGTGCCAGCAGTACCGGACAGGAAGAGACCCAGTACTTC
>TRBV28|TRBD2|TRBJ2-1|NA
CASRKDGRANNEQFF
TGTGCCAGCAGGAAGGACGGGAGGGCCAACAATGAGCAGTTCTTC
>TRBV7-2|TRBD2|TRBJ2-3|NA
CASSPRALAGGSDTQYF
TGTGCCAGCAGCCCAAGGGCTTTAGCGGGAGGATCGGATACGCAGTATTTT
>TRBV15|NA|TRBJ1-1|NA
CATSRIHGVTYAFF
TGTGCCACCAGCAGAATCCACGGGGTTACTTATGCTTTCTTT
>TRBV12-5|NA|TRBJ2-3|NA
CASAAIADTQYF
TGTGCTAGTGCCGCGATCGCAGATACGCAGTATTTT